This TCR beta chain stems from a study of cytomegalovirus exposure and HLA in healthy donors. Study as a whole: From HLA-typed donors, an early data release held 70 million to 100 million unique TCRs. Broader study findings: Despite most TCR sequences being rare, some public TCRs occurred in many donors.

With respect to this clone: Its antigen remains unidentified.

The PCR made use of 60 Vbeta and 13 Jbeta primers. The protocol was immunoSEQ multiplex PCR, while the TCRdb copy is restricted to in-frame clones and leaves out a portion. The sample holds approximately 300,000 clones, 70% to 90% seen once. This clonotype was obtained from a woman aged 35 to 49 in good health and CMV-seropositive. The sequenced material came from PBMCs.

CDR3 loop: CASSLDGGGNTEAFF. The CDR3 DNA reads TGTGCCAGCAGCTTAGACGGCGGCGGGAACACTGAAGCTTTCTTT. The rearrangement uses TRBV7-9 and TRBJ1-1; the D is unclear. The germline gives CDR1 SEHNR, CDR2 FQNEAQ (reference sequence). Trimming removed 1 base at V and 1 base at J, with 10 bases between. The length of the CDR3 is 15 residues.